This TCR beta chain was recovered during a study of blood T cell repertoires in COVID-19. The assay was immunoSEQ multiplex PCR, and TCRdb's table has in-frame clones only and misses some. The sample includes approximately 530,000 clones, 85% to 90% of them seen just once. The CDR3 loop spans 14 amino acids. CDR1 is MNHNY and CDR2 is SVGAGI in the germline V gene (reference sequence). With 2 bases removed from V and 4 bases from J, the gap between germline ends came to 8 bases. The sequence came from a woman aged 45-60 years with COVID-19, enrolled during active disease. Sequenced material: peripheral blood. V and J are TRBV6-6 and TRBJ1-4; TRBD1 might be the D (6 bases). CDR3: CASSYPGHNEKLFF. The CDR3 DNA follows: TGTGCCAGCAGTTACCCGGGACATAATGAAAAACTGTTTTTT.